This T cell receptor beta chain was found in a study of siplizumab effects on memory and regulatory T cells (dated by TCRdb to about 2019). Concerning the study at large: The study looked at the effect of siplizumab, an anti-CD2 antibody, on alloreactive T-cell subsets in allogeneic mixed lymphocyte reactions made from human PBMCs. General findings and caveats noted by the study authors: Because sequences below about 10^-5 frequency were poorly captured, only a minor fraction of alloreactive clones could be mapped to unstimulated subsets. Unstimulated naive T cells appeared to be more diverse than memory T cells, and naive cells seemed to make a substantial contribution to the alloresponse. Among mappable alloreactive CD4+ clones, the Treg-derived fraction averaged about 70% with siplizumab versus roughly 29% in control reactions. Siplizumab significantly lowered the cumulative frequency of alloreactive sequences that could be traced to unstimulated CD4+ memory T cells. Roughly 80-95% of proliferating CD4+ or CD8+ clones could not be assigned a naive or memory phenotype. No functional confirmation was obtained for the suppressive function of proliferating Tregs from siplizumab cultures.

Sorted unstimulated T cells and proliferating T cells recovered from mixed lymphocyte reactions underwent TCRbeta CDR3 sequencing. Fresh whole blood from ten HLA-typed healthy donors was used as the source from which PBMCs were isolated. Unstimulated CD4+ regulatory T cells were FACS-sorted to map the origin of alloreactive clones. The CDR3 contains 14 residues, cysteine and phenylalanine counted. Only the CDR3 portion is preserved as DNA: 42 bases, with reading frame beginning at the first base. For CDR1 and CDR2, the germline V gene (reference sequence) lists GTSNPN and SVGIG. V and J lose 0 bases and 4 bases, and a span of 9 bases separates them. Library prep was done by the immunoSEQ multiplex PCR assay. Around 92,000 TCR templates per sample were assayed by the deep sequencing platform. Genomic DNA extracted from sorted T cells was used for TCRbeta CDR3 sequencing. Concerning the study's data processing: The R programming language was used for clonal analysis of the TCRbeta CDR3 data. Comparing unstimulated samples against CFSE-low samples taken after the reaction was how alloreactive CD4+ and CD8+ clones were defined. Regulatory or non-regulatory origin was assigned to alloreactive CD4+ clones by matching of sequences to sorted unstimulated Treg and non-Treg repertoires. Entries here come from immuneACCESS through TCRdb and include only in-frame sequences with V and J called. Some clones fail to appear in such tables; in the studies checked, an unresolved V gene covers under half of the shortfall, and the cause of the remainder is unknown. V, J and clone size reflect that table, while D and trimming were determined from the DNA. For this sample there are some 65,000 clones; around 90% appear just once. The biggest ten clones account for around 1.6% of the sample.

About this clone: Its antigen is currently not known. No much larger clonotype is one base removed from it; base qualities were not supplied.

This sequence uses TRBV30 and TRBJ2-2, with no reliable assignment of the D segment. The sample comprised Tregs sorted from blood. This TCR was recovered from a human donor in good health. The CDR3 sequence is CAWSVPGLTGELFF. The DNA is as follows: TGTGCCTGGAGTGTACCCGGGCTCACCGGGGAGCTGTTTTTT.